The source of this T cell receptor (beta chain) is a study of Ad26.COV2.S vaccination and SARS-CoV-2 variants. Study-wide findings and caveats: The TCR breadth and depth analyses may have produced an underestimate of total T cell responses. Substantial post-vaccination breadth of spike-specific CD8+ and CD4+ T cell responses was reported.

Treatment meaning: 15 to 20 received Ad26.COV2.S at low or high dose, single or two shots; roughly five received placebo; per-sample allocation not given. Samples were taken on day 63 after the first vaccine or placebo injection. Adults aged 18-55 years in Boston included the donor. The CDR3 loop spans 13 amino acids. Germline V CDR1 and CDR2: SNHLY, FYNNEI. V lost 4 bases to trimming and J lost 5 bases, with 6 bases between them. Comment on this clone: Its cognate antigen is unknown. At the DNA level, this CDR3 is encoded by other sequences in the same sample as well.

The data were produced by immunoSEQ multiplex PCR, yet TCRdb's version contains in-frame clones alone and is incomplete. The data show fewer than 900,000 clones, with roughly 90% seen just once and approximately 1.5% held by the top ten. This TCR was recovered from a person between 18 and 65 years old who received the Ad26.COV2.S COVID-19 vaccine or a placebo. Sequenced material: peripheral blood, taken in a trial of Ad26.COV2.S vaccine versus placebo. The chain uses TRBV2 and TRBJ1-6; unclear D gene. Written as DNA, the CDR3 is TGTGCCAGCAGTGCACAACATAATTCACCCCTCCACTTT. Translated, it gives CASSAQHNSPLHF.